The T cell receptor beta chain under discussion was sequenced for a study of identical twins. Study conclusions and caveats: Not following the same donors, the study drew its conclusions from cross-sectional statistical analysis.

V lost 5 bases and J 0 bases, leaving 11 bases between the germline ends. This CDR3 comprises 15 residues. The germline V gene encodes CDR1 SQVTM and CDR2 ANQGSEA. TCRdb analysed the 5' RACE reads with MiXCR anew, one entry per CDR3 protein. The top ten hold roughly 0.43% of the sample, which has about 530,000 distinct CDR3 sequences, roughly 15% seen once. Comments on this clonotype: Antigen: not known.

These data were also reused for a study on yellow fever vaccine responses in identical twins.

The sample comprised CD4+ T cells sorted from blood. This chain connects TRBV29-1 to TRBJ2-6, with D uncertain. This clonotype was sampled from a woman between 18 and 29 years old in good health. CDR3 amino acids: CSVPVTGSGANVLTF. The CDR3 nucleotides are TGCAGCGTTCCAGTGACGGGCTCTGGGGCCAACGTCCTGACTTTC.